The rows below give T cell receptor beta chains drawn from one sample of a study of breast tumors, draining lymph nodes, adjacent tissues. TCRdb reprocessed the multiplex PCR reads via MiXCR and lists one record per CDR3 protein. The sample holds about 170,000 distinct CDR3 sequences, more than 25% seen once. Sequenced material: axillary lymph node tissue. Source of these receptors: a female donor with breast cancer. Some clones in this sample may be carry-over from other donors' samples. CDR3s include the opening cysteine and the closing phenylalanine or tryptophan. A D gene is named only where the DNA matches it firmly. Only some rows state a clone size, as once, few, many or a class for expanded clones.

d_call,v_call,clone_size,j_call,cdr3_nt,cdr3_aa
.,TRBV20-1,many,TRBJ1-2,TGCAGTGCTACCGGACAGCTTTATGGCTACACCTTC,CSATGQLYGYTF
TRBD1,TRBV5-1,many,TRBJ2-3,TGCGCCAGCAGCTTGGATGGGACAGGGTGGCCAGATACGCAGTATTTT,CASSLDGTGWPDTQYF
TRBD1,TRBV9,many,TRBJ2-7,TGTGCCAGCAGCTTACGACAGGGGAGCTCCTACGAGCAGTACTTC,CASSLRQGSSYEQYF
.,TRBV28,.,TRBJ1-5,TGTGCCAGCAGTTTGGCTACCCAAGAGACCCAGCATTTT,CASSLATQETQHF
.,TRBV19,many,TRBJ1-6,TGTGCCAGTAGCCAGGGGTTACCTCAATCACCCCTCCACTTT,CASSQGLPQSPLHF
TRBD1,TRBV5-8,.,TRBJ2-3,TGTGCCAGCAGCTTGCGCAGGGGGCGCTCAGATACGCAGTATTTT,CASSLRRGRSDTQYF
TRBD1,TRBV20-1,many,TRBJ2-7,TGCAGTGCCCCGGGACAGATCGTCTCCTACGAGCAGTACTTC,CSAPGQIVSYEQYF
TRBD1,TRBV4-3,once,TRBJ1-6,TGCGCCAGCAGCCCACAGGGGATAAAGGATTCACCCCTCCACTTT,CASSPQGIKDSPLHF
TRBD1,TRBV15,.,TRBJ1-5,TGTGCCACCAGTGAGACAGGGAGATTGGGTAATCAGCCCCGGCATTTT,CATSETGRLGNQPRHF
.,TRBV11-2,.,TRBJ2-6,TGTGCCAGCAGCTCTCTGGGAGCGGGGGCCAACGTCCTGACTTTC,CASSSLGAGANVLTF
.,TRBV5-6,many,TRBJ2-5,TGTGCCAGCAGCTTGGCTAGTGTGGAGACCCAGTACTTC,CASSLASVETQYF
.,TRBV9,many,TRBJ2-2,TGTGCCAGCAGCGTAGATGACACCGGGGAGCTGTTTTTT,CASSVDDTGELFF
.,TRBV24-1,.,TRBJ1-2,TGTGCCACCAGTGATTCATTGGGACACTATGGCTACACCTTC,CATSDSLGHYGYTF
TRBD1,TRBV7-9,many,TRBJ2-3,TGTGCCAGCAGCTACCCGGACAGGGAGGAGACAGATACGCAGTATTTT,CASSYPDREETDTQYF
.,TRBV2,many,TRBJ1-5,TGTGCCAGCAGTGAAGGCAGCGCAAGGGGCAATCAGCCCCAGCATTTT,CASSEGSARGNQPQHF
TRBD2,TRBV9,many,TRBJ2-3,TGTGCCAGCAGCCCCCGCATTCGACTAGCGGGGGATGATACGCAGTATTTT,CASSPRIRLAGDDTQYF
TRBD2,TRBV6-5,.,TRBJ2-5,TGTGCCGGCAACCGAGCGGGGGTTTTGGAGACCCAGTACTTC,CAGNRAGVLETQYF
.,TRBV12-5,.,TRBJ1-6,TGTGCTAGTGGTTTAGCCTCACAGAATTCACCCCTCCACTTT,CASGLASQNSPLHF
.,TRBV7-6,.,TRBJ2-2,TGTGCCAACAGACCTGGGGAGCTGTTTTTC,CANRPGELFF
.,TRBV5-6,many,TRBJ2-7,TGTGCCAGCAGCTTCGGACAGAGGTCCTACGAGCAGTACTTC,CASSFGQRSYEQYF
TRBD1,TRBV27,many,TRBJ2-7,TGTGCCAGCAGTTTAAGACAGGGGACCGTCTACGAGCAGTACTTC,CASSLRQGTVYEQYF
.,TRBV2,many,TRBJ2-7,TGTGCCAGCAGTGAAGGTTTAACCACGGTCTCGCAGTACTTC,CASSEGLTTVSQYF
.,TRBV7-9,many,TRBJ2-7,TGTGCCAGTTCCCGCAGCGAAAGCTCCTACGAGCAGTACTTC,CASSRSESSYEQYF
TRBD2,TRBV7-8,many,TRBJ2-5,TGTGCCAGCAGCTGGGATAGCGGGGCCCTCTCGAAGACCCAGCACTTC,CASSWDSGALSKTQHF
TRBD1,TRBV6-2/TRBV6-3,.,TRBJ2-7,TGTGCCAGCAGTCTCCCAACAGGGGGCCGATACGAGCAGTACTTC,CASSLPTGGRYEQYF
TRBD2,TRBV10-2,many,TRBJ2-1,TGCGCCGCCCGATTAGTGGGCGGGGGGCACAATGAGCAGTTCTTC,CAARLVGGGHNEQFF
.,TRBV5-1,many,TRBJ2-7,TGCGCCAGACCATACGAGCGCTTTACCTACGAGCAGTACTTC,CARPYERFTYEQYF
.,TRBV5-1,many,TRBJ2-5,TGCGCCAGCAGCTTGGCCCCTCGACTGCAAGAGACCCAGTACTTC,CASSLAPRLQETQYF
.,TRBV11-2,.,TRBJ1-1,TGTGCCAGCAGCCAGCCGGGCATCAACACTGAAGCTTTCTTT,CASSQPGINTEAFF
TRBD2,TRBV7-2,many,TRBJ2-5,TGTGCCAGCAGCTTAGGTGGTAGCGGGAGAAGGGAGACCCAGTACTTC,CASSLGGSGRRETQYF
.,TRBV10-3,many,TRBJ2-3,TGTGCCATCAGGATACATAGCACAGATACGCAGTATTTT,CAIRIHSTDTQYF
TRBD2,TRBV9,many,TRBJ2-3,TGTGCCAGCAGCGTTTATAGCGGGGGGGCCAGGGATACGCAGTATTTT,CASSVYSGGARDTQYF
.,TRBV6-6,once,TRBJ1-2,TGTGCCAGCAGTTCTGGACCGGGCCATGGCTACACCTTC,CASSSGPGHGYTF
.,TRBV30,many,TRBJ2-5,TGTGCCTGGGACGACGGGGGTCAGACCCAGTACTTC,CAWDDGGQTQYF
.,TRBV4-2,many,TRBJ1-4,TGTGCCAGCAGCTCCCCCGAGGGGGTGGGTGAAAAACTGTTTTTT,CASSSPEGVGEKLFF
.,TRBV9,many,TRBJ2-7,TGTGCCAGCAGCCCACGGACGGTTCATGGGCAGTACTTC,CASSPRTVHGQYF
.,TRBV20-1,few,TRBJ2-7,TGCAGTGCTACTGGACGCGGTATAGGTTACGAGCAGTACTTC,CSATGRGIGYEQYF
.,TRBV28,.,TRBJ1-4,TGTGCCAGCAGTTTGGTGGCAGCTAATGAAAAACTGTTTTTT,CASSLVAANEKLFF
.,TRBV2,many,TRBJ2-2,TGTGCCAGCAGCAAAGAGATCGGGGGAGTCACCGGGGAGCTGTTTTTT,CASSKEIGGVTGELFF
.,TRBV2,many,TRBJ1-5,TGTGCCAGCAGTGCATCAAATCAGCCCCAGCATTTT,CASSASNQPQHF
.,TRBV5-6,.,TRBJ1-6,TGTGCCAGCAGCCCCCAGCGGCAAGGAGCAAATAGTTCACCCCTCCACTTT,CASSPQRQGANSSPLHF
.,TRBV18,many,TRBJ2-1,TGTGCCAGCTCACCTGGAGCGGAGCAGTTCTTC,CASSPGAEQFF
.,TRBV11-2,many,TRBJ2-3,TGTGCCAGCAGCTTAACCAGCTCGACCCCAGATACGCAGTATTTT,CASSLTSSTPDTQYF
.,TRBV14,many,TRBJ2-3,TGTGCCAGCAGCCAACCGGGTCTAGGGGAAGATACGCAGTATTTT,CASSQPGLGEDTQYF
TRBD2,TRBV7-3,.,TRBJ2-3,TGTGCCAGCAGCTCGAGCGGGAGGGAATCCACAGATACGCAGTATTTT,CASSSSGRESTDTQYF
TRBD2,TRBV15,.,TRBJ2-7,TGTGCCACCAGCAGCTTGACTAGCGGGTCGCCCTACGAGCAGTACTTC,CATSSLTSGSPYEQYF
.,TRBV6-1,many,TRBJ2-7,TGTGCCAGCAGTGAATCGACTACTCCGTACTTGCAGCAGTACTTC,CASSESTTPYLQQYF
.,TRBV6-5,.,TRBJ1-5,TGTGCCAGCAGCCGAACGGGGACCAGCAATCAGCCCCAGCATTTT,CASSRTGTSNQPQHF
.,TRBV7-2,.,TRBJ2-6,TGTGCCAGCAGCCTAGAAACTCCACTGAGGGCCAGCGTCCTGACTTTC,CASSLETPLRASVLTF
TRBD2,TRBV9,many,TRBJ2-1,TGTGCCAGCAGCCCCGGGGGGGCCTCCTACAATGAGCAGTTCTTC,CASSPGGASYNEQFF
TRBD2,TRBV5-1,.,TRBJ2-1,TGCGCCAGCAGCTTGGAAGGACTAGGCAATGAGCAGTTCTTC,CASSLEGLGNEQFF